This T cell receptor beta chain was captured in a study of identical twins. Notes on the study in general: Sequences that were out-of-frame, alpha and twin-shared displayed an excess of low generation probability.

Trimming took 0 bases from V and 5 from J, leaving 14 bases between them. CDR3 length: 15 amino acids. Germline lookup yields CDR1 LGHNA and CDR2 YSLEER. In this sample, this clonotype turned up many times. The antigen is not known. TCRdb re-called the 5' RACE reads with MiXCR, one entry per CDR3 protein. The profile shows about 240,000 distinct CDR3 sequences, about an eighth of them singletons. These data also featured in a second study, about yellow fever vaccine responses in identical twins.

Sequencing was performed on memory (CD45RO+) T cells sorted from blood. The sequence came from a woman between 18 and 30 years old in good health. This chain links TRBV4-3 with TRBJ2-7; the D gene is possibly TRBD1 (7 bases). CDR3 sequence reads: CASSQDNAGGNEQYF. The DNA of the CDR3 is TGCGCCAGCAGCCAAGATAATGCAGGGGGGAACGAGCAGTACTTC.